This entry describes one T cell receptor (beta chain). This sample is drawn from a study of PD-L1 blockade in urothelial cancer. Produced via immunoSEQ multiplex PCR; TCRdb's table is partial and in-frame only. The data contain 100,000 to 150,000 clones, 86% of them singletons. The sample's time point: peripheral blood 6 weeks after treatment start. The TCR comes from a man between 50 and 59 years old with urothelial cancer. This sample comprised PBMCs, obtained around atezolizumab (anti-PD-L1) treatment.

In DNA form, the CDR3 reads TGTGCCAGTAGTTTTGAGCGGGCGTCCTACAATGAGCAGTTCTTC. This translates into CASSFERASYNEQFF. The chain carries TRBV19 and TRBJ2-1, with D tentatively TRBD2 (6 bases). The CDR3 loop spans 15 amino acids. Germline V gene sequence: CDR1 LNHDA, CDR2 SQIVND (reference sequence). V was trimmed by 5 bases and J by 1 base, leaving 12 bases between them.